The 3 T cell receptor beta chains reported below all come from one sample, sequenced in a study of neoadjuvant nivolumab and ipilimumab in lung cancer. TCRdb's copy holds only in-frame clones and misses some; the assay was immunoSEQ multiplex PCR. The table shows about 29,000 clones, with about 76% occurring only once. Sample: tumor tissue, taken after neoadjuvant nivolumab, alone or with ipilimumab, at or shortly before surgery. These receptors were collected from an adult with non-small cell lung cancer.

The CDR3 nucleotides are TGTGCCAGCAGCCTCCCCGGGGTATACGAGCAGTACTTC. This sequence encodes CASSLPGVYEQYF. The gene calls are TRBV11-2 and TRBJ2-7, with D possibly being TRBD2 (5 bases). Germline lookup yields CDR1 SGHAT and CDR2 FQNNGV. CDR3 size: 13 residues. V dropped 5 bases and J dropped 4 bases, with 12 bases sitting between them.

CDR3 region: CASSPVGNRGTSNQPQHF. The CDR3 DNA reads TGTGCCAGCTCACCGGTGGGAAACAGGGGGACGAGCAATCAGCCCCAGCATTTT. This rearrangement joins TRBV18 to TRBJ1-5; 8 nucleotides match TRBD1. The length of the CDR3 is 18 residues. V was clipped by 3 bases and J by 1 base; unmatched bases: 11. Germline V gene data show CDR1 as KGHSH and CDR2 as LQKENI.

CDR3 sequence reads: CASSLIEGSYSYNEQFF. As DNA, the CDR3 is TGTGCCAGCAGCCTCATAGAGGGGTCCTACTCCTACAATGAGCAGTTCTTC. This rearrangement joins TRBV5-4 to TRBJ2-1; TRBD1 or TRBD2 may be the D gene (5 bases each). The CDR3 has 17 residues. Per the germline V gene, CDR1 is SGHNT and CDR2 is YYREEE (reference sequence). The V gene lost 4 bases and the J gene lost 0 bases, with 17 bases spanning the gap.